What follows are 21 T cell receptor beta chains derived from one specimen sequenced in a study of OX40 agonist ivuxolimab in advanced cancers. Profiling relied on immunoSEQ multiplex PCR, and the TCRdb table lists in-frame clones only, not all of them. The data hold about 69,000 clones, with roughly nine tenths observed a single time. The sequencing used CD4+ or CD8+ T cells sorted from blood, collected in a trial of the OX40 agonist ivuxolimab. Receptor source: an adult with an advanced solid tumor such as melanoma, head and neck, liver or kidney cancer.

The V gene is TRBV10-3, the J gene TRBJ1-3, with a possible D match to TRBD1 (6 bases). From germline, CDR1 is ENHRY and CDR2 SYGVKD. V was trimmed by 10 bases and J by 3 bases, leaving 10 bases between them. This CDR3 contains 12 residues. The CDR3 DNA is TGTGCCACACAGACAGGTGGAAACACCATATATTTT. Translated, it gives CATQTGGNTIYF.

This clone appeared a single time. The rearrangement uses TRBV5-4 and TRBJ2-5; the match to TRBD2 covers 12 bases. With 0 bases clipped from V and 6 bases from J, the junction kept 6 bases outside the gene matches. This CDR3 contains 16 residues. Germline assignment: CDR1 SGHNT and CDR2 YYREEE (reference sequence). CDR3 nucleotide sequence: TGTGCCAGCAGCTTGGGGACTAGCGGGATCCTGAAGACCCAGTACTTC. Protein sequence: CASSLGTSGILKTQYF. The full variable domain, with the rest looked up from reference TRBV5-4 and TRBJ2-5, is ETGVTQSPTHLIKTRGQQVTLRCSSQSGHNTVSWYQQALGQGPQFIFQYYREEENGRGNFPPRFSGLQFPNYSSELNVNALELDDSALYLCASSLGTSGILKTQYFGPGTRLLVL.

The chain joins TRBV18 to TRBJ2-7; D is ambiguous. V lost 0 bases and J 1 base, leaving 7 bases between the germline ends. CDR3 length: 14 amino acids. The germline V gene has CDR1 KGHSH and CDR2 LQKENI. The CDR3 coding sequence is TGTGCCAGCTCACCACCGCATGGGTCCTACGAGCAGTACTTC. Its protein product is CASSPPHGSYEQYF.

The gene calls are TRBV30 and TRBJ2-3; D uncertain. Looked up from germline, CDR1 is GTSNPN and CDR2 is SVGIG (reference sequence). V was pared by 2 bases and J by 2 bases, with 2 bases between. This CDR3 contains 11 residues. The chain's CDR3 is CAWSPTDTQYF. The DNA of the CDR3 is TGTGCCTGGAGTCCCACAGATACGCAGTATTTT.

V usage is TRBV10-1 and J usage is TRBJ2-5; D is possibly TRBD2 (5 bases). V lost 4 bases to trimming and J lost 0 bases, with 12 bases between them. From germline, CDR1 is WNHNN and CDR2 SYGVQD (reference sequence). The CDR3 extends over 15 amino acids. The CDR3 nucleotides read TGCGCCAGCAGTGCTTGGGCGGACTACCAAGAGACCCAGTACTTC. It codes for CASSAWADYQETQYF.

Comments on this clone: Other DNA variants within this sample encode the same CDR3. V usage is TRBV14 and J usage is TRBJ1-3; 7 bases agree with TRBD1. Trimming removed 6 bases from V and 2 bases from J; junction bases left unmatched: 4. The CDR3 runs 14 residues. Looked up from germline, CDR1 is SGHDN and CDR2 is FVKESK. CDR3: CASRLQGTGNTIYF. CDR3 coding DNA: TGTGCCAGCAGATTACAGGGGACTGGAAACACCATATATTTT.

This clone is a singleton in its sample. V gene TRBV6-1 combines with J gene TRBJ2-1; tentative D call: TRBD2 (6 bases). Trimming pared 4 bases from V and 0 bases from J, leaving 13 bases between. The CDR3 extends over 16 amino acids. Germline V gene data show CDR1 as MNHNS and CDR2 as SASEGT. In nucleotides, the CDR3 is TGTGCCAGCAGTGGGGCGGCGGGGAACTCCTACAATGAGCAGTTCTTC. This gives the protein CASSGAAGNSYNEQFF.

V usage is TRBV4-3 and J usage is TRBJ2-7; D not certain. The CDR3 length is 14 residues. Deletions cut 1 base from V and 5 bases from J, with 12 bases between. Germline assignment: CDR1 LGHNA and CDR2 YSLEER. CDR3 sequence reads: CASSQGDNRHEQYF. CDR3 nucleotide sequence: TGCGCCAGCAGCCAAGGAGACAACCGCCACGAGCAGTACTTC.

In DNA, the CDR3 is TGTGCCAGCGGAGGGCGAGGGGAGACCCAGTACTTC. This translates into CASGGRGETQYF. V is TRBV19 and J is TRBJ2-5; tentatively, D is TRBD2 (6 bases). Germline V lookup: CDR1 LNHDA, CDR2 SQIVND (reference sequence). The V end was cut by 9 bases, the J end by 5 bases, with 13 bases between. The CDR3 has 12 amino acids.

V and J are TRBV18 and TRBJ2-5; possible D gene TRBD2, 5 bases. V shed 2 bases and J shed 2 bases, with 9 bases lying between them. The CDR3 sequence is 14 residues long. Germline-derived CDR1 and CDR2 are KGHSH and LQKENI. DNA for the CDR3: TGTGCCAGCTCACCAATCGGGGATCAAGAGACCCAGTACTTC. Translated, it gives CASSPIGDQETQYF.

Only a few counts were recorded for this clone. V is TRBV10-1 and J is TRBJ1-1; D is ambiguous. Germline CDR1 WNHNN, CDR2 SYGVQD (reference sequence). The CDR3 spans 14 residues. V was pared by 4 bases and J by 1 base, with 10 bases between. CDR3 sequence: CASSGRNPNTEAFF. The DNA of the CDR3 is TGCGCCAGCAGTGGCCGGAACCCGAACACTGAAGCTTTCTTT.

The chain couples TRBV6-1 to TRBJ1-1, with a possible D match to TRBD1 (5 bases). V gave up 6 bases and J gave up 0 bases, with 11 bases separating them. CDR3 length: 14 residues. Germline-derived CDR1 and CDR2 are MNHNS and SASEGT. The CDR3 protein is CASRGVAVNTEAFF. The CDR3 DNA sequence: TGTGCCAGCAGGGGGGTGGCGGTGAACACTGAAGCTTTCTTT.

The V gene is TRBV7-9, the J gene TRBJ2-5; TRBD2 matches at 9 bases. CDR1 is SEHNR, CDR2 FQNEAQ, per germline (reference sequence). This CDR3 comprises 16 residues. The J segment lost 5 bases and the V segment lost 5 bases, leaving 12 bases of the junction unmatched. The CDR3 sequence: CASSPRGSGSIETQYF. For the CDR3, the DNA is TGTGCCAGCAGCCCGAGGGGTAGCGGGAGCATTGAGACCCAGTACTTC.

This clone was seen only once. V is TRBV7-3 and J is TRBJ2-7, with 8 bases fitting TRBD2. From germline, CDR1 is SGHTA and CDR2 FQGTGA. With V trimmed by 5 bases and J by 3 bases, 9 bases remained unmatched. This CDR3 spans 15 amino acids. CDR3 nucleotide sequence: TGTGCCAGCAGCCCAAGGTCGGGGACTAGCTACGAGCAGTACTTC. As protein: CASSPRSGTSYEQYF.

This chain's CDR3 is CASSTYRGIHEQFF. CDR3 bases: TGTGCCAGCAGCACGTACAGGGGGATCCATGAGCAGTTCTTC. The chain combines TRBV11-2 with TRBJ2-1, with 8 bases identical to TRBD1. Trimming cost V 5 bases and J 8 bases; bases outside gene matches: 8. Looked up from germline, CDR1 is SGHAT and CDR2 is FQNNGV. CDR3 length equals 14 residues. The full variable domain, its missing parts supplied by reference TRBV11-2 and TRBJ2-1, is EAGVAQSPRYKIIEKRQSVAFWCNPISGHATLYWYQQILGQGPKLLIQFQNNGVVDDSQLPKDRFSAERLKGVDSTLKIQPAKLEDSAVYLCASSTYRGIHEQFFGPGTRLTVL.

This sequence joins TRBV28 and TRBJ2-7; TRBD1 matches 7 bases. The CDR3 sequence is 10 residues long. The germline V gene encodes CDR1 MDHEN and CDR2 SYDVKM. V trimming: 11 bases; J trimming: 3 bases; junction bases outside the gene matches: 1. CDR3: CASGGYEQYF. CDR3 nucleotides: TGTGCCTCAGGGGGCTACGAGCAGTACTTC.

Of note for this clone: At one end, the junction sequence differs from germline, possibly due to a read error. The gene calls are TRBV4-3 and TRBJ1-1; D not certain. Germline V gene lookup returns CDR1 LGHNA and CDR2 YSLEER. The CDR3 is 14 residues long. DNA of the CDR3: TGCGCCAACAGCCAAGAATGGGGGAACACTGAAGCTTTCTTT. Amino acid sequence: CANSQEWGNTEAFF.

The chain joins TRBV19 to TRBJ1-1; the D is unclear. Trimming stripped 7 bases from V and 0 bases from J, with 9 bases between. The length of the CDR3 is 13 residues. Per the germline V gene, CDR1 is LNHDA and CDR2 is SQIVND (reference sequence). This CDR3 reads CASNLGLNTEAFF. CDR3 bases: TGTGCCAGTAACCTCGGTTTGAACACTGAAGCTTTCTTT. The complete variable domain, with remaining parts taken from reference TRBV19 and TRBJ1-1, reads DGGITQSPKYLFRKEGQNVTLSCEQNLNHDAMYWYRQDPGQGLRLIYYSQIVNDFQKGDIAEGYSVSREKKESFPLTVTSAQKNPTAFYLCASNLGLNTEAFFGQGTRLTVV.

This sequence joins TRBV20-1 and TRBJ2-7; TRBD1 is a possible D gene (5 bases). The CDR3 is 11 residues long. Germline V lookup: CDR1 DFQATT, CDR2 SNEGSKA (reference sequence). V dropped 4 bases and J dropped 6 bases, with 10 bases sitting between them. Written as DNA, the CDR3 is TGCAGTGCTATGGACATCTCCGAGCAGTACTTC. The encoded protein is CSAMDISEQYF.

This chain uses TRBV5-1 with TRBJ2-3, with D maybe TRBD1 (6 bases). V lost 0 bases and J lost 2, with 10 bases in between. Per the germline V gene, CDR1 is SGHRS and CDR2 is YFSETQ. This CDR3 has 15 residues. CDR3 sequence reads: CASSLGDTFTDTQYF. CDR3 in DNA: TGCGCCAGCAGCTTGGGGGACACTTTCACAGATACGCAGTATTTT.

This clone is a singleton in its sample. DNA of the CDR3: TGTGCCAGCAGTTTAGGTGGGACTAGCGGGAGGGGCCAAGAGACCCAGTACTTC. It is translated as CASSLGGTSGRGQETQYF. This chain connects TRBV28 to TRBJ2-5; 16 bases are a match to TRBD2. The CDR3 loop spans 18 amino acids. V shed 2 bases, J shed 1 base, and the junction held 4 bases outside the gene matches. CDR1 is MDHEN and CDR2 is SYDVKM in the germline V gene.